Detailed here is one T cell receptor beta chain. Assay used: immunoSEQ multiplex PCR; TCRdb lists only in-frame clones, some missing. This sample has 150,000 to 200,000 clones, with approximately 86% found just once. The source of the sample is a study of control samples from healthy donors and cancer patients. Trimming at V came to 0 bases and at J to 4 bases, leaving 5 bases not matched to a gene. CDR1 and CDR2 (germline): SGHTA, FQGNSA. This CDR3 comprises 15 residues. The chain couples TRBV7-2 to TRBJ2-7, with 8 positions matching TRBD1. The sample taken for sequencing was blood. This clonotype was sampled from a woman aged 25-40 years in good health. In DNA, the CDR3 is TGTGCCAGCAGCTTAGCGGGCAACAGGGGGTACGAGCAGTACTTC. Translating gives CASSLAGNRGYEQYF.